This TCR beta chain was identified during a study of cytomegalovirus exposure and HLA in healthy donors. General study results and limits: The authors judged a highly shared variant cluster likely a sequencing artifact. Reports described diagnosis of cytomegalovirus status by the classifier as highly specific and sensitive. Compared with the approximately 680-donor mean, an Asian-associated ancestry cluster reportedly had fewer N-insertions, according to a later analysis.

The germline V gene has CDR1 MGHRA and CDR2 YSYEKL. Trimming removed 8 bases at V and 2 bases at J, with 16 bases between. The CDR3 covers 16 residues. Note on this clone: Its antigen is unknown.

The PCR had 60 Vbeta and 13 Jbeta primers. Sequencing was performed with immunoSEQ multiplex PCR; in TCRdb, only in-frame clones are kept and a portion is missing. This table has some 140,000 clones, approximately 80% appearing once. The V gene is TRBV4-1, the J gene TRBJ2-6, with D possibly matching TRBD2 (6 bases). Sequencing input: PBMCs. The origin of this receptor is a woman in her sixties or seventies in good health and CMV-seronegative. CDR3 nucleotide sequence: TGCGCCAGCGCTCGAGGAGGGGTCGCTGGGGCCAACGTCCTGACTTTC. Translation: CASARGGVAGANVLTF.